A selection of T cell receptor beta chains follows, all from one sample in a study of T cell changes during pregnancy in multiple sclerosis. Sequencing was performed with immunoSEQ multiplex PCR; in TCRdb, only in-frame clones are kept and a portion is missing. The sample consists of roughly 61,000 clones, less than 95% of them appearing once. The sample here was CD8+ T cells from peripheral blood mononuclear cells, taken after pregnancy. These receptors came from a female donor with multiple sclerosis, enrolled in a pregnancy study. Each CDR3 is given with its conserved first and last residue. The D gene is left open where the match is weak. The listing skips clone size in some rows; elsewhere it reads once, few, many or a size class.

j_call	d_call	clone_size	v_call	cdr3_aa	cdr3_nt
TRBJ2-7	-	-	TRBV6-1	CASSEVGPAYEQYF	TGTGCCAGCAGTGAAGTGGGCCCAGCCTACGAGCAGTACTTC
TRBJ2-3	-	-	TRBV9	CASSVIGGPSTDTQYF	TGTGCCAGCAGCGTAATAGGAGGACCTAGCACAGATACGCAGTATTTT
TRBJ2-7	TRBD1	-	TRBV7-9	CASSSIITGAFSYEQYF	TGTGCCAGCAGCTCCATAATTACAGGGGCCTTCTCCTACGAGCAGTACTTC
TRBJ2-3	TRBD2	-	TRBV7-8	CASSLRAGVMDTQYF	TGTGCCAGCAGCTTAAGAGCGGGAGTTATGGATACGCAGTATTTT
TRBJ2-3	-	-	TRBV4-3	CASSQDRGSSSTDTQYF	TGCGCCAGCAGCCAAGATCGAGGGAGCTCAAGCACAGATACGCAGTATTTT
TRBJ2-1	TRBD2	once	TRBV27	CASSPTGGAYNEQFF	TGTGCCAGCAGCCCCACCGGGGGGGCCTACAATGAGCAGTTCTTC
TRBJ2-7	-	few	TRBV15	CATSRAERLLSEQYF	TGTGCCACCAGCAGAGCGGAGCGCCTATTATCCGAGCAGTACTTC
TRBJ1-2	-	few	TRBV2	CASSSQSGRTNYGYTF	TGTGCCAGCAGCTCGCAATCGGGGAGAACTAACTATGGCTACACCTTC
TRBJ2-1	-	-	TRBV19	CASTNGLGAIYEQFF	TGTGCCAGTACAAATGGATTAGGGGCAATATATGAGCAGTTCTTC
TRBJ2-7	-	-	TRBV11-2	CASSFGQTYEQYF	TGTGCCAGCAGCTTCGGACAGACATACGAGCAGTACTTC
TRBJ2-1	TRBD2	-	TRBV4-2	CASSQPIGGRWENEQFF	TGTGCCAGCAGCCAGCCGATCGGCGGGAGATGGGAGAATGAGCAGTTCTTC
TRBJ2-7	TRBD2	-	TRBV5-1	CASSLGIAGGSYEQYF	TGCGCCAGCAGCTTGGGTATAGCGGGAGGCTCCTACGAGCAGTACTTC
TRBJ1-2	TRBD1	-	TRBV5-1	CASSWTGDGDGYTF	TGCGCCAGCAGCTGGACAGGGGATGGGGATGGCTACACCTTC
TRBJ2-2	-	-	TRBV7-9	CASSLTGQENTGELFF	TGTGCCAGCAGCTTAACTGGTCAGGAAAACACCGGGGAGCTGTTTTTT
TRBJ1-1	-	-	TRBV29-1	CSAQTDPYAEAFF	TGCAGCGCCCAGACAGACCCTTACGCTGAAGCTTTCTTT
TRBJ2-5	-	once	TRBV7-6	CASSLTPGQGPGETQYF	TGTGCCAGCAGCTTAACCCCGGGACAAGGCCCAGGAGAGACCCAGTACTTC
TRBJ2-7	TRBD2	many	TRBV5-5	CASSFGASGYEQYF	TGTGCCAGCAGCTTCGGGGCTAGCGGCTACGAGCAGTACTTC
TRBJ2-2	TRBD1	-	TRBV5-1	CASSFRQGSVGELFF	TGCGCCAGCAGCTTCCGACAGGGCAGTGTCGGGGAGCTGTTTTTT
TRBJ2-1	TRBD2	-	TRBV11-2	CASSPSSGRKRNEQFF	TGTGCCAGCAGCCCCTCTAGCGGGAGGAAGAGAAATGAGCAGTTCTTC
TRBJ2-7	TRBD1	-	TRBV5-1	CASSYRQGAGEQYF	TGCGCCAGCAGCTACCGACAGGGGGCTGGGGAGCAGTACTTC
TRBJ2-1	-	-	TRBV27	CASSTRGANNEQFF	TGTGCCAGCAGTACACGGGGGGCCAACAATGAGCAGTTCTTC
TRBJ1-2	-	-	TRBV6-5	CASSSGAGDGYTF	TGTGCCAGCAGTTCAGGGGCGGGGGACGGCTACACCTTC
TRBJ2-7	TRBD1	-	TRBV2	CASSGATGREQYF	TGTGCCAGCAGTGGAGCGACAGGGCGCGAGCAGTACTTC
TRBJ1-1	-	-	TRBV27	CASSLQATNTEAFF	TGTGCCAGCAGTTTACAGGCGACGAACACTGAAGCTTTCTTT
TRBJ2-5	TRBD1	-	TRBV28	CASGSAWTGVFQETQYF	TGTGCCAGCGGATCCGCTTGGACAGGGGTATTCCAAGAGACCCAGTACTTC
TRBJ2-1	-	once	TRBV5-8	CASGSQGNEQFF	TGTGCCAGCGGGAGTCAGGGGAATGAGCAGTTCTTC
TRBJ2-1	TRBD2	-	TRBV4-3	CASSQEGVWTSGYNEQFF	TGCGCCAGCAGCCAAGAGGGGGTTTGGACTAGCGGCTACAATGAGCAGTTCTTC
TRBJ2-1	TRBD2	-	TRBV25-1	CASRGLASYNEQFF	TGTGCCAGCCGCGGACTAGCCTCCTACAATGAGCAGTTCTTC
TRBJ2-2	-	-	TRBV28	CASSNRGLRTGELFF	TGTGCCAGCAGTAATAGAGGGCTGCGCACCGGGGAGCTGTTTTTT
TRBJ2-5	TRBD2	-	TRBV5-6	CASSLVERGAESETQYF	TGTGCCAGCAGCTTGGTCGAGCGGGGGGCAGAGTCAGAGACCCAGTACTTC
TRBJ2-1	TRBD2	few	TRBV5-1	CASSLLSSGRLSTEQFF	TGCGCCAGCAGCTTATTGTCTAGCGGGAGGTTGTCCACTGAGCAGTTCTTC
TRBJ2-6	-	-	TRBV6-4	CASSDSGGSGANVLTF	TGTGCCAGCAGTGACTCAGGGGGCTCTGGGGCCAACGTCCTGACTTTC
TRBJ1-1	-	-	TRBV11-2	CASSPYNDRSGTEAFF	TGTGCCAGCAGCCCATACAACGACAGGTCGGGCACTGAAGCTTTCTTT
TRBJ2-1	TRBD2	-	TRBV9	CASSSRRTSGYNEQFF	TGTGCCAGCAGCTCTCGAAGGACTAGCGGGTACAATGAGCAGTTCTTC
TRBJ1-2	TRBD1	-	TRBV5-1	CASSPGQGGLGYTF	TGCGCCAGCAGCCCCGGACAGGGGGGGTTGGGCTACACCTTC
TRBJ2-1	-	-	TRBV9	CASSRSGNSYNEQFF	TGTGCCAGCAGCCGTAGCGGCAACTCCTACAATGAGCAGTTCTTC
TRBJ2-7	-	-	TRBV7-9	CASSSSSYEQYF	TGTGCCAGCAGCTCCAGCTCCTACGAGCAGTACTTC
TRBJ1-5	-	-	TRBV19	CASMRQIGPQHF	TGTGCCAGTATGCGACAGATCGGGCCCCAGCATTTT
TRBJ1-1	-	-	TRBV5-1	CASSLQEARSMNTEAFF	TGCGCCAGCAGCTTACAAGAGGCCCGATCCATGAACACTGAAGCTTTCTTT
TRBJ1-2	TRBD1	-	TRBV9	CASSVQPLRMGQGDGYTF	TGTGCCAGCAGCGTCCAACCCCTTCGGATGGGACAGGGGGATGGCTACACCTTC
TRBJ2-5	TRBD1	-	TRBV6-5	CASSWDRGRQETQYF	TGTGCCAGCAGTTGGGACAGGGGGCGGCAAGAGACCCAGTACTTC
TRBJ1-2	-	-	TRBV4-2	CASSQEAGYRYGYTF	TGTGCCAGCAGCCAAGAAGCAGGCTATCGTTATGGCTACACCTTC
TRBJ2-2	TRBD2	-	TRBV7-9	CASSSTSDKNTGELFF	TGTGCCAGCAGTTCGACTAGCGACAAGAACACCGGGGAGCTGTTTTTT
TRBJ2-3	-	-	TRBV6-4	CASSTSGGGTDTQYF	TGTGCCAGCAGTACGAGCGGAGGGGGCACAGATACGCAGTATTTT
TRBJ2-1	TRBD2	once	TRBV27	CASSYTSGRAFLDNEQFF	TGTGCCAGCAGTTATACTAGCGGGAGGGCCTTCCTCGACAATGAGCAGTTCTTC
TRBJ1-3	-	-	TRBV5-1	CASSLELGGYGGNTIYF	TGCGCCAGCAGCTTGGAGTTAGGAGGGTACGGTGGAAACACCATATATTTT
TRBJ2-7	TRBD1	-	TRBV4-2	CASRSSTGASYEQYF	TGTGCCAGCAGGTCATCGACAGGGGCCTCCTACGAGCAGTACTTC
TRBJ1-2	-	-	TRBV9	CASSSTPRARGEGYTF	TGTGCCAGCAGCTCAACCCCCCGGGCCAGGGGTGAGGGCTACACCTTC
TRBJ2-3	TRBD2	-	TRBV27	CASSLLAGGGDTQYF	TGTGCCAGCAGTTTGTTAGCGGGAGGAGGCGATACGCAGTATTTT
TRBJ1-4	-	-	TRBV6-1	CASSEIGSPFEKLFF	TGTGCCAGCAGTGAAATTGGCTCGCCCTTTGAAAAACTGTTTTTT
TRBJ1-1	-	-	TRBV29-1	CSVETGIEAFF	TGCAGCGTTGAGACAGGTATTGAAGCTTTCTTT
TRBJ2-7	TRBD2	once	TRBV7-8	CASSLVLAGSTKETYEQYF	TGTGCCAGCAGCTTAGTGCTAGCGGGATCTACCAAAGAAACCTACGAGCAGTACTTC
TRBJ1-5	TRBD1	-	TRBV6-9	CASSNNRGPHNQPQHF	TGTGCCAGCAGTAATAACAGGGGGCCCCACAATCAGCCCCAGCATTTT
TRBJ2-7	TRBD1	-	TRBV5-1	CASSSGQGLYEQYF	TGCGCCAGCAGCTCCGGACAGGGACTCTACGAGCAGTACTTC
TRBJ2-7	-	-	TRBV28	CASSSQTYEQYF	TGTGCCAGCAGTTCGCAGACCTACGAGCAGTACTTC
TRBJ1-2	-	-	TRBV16	CASSPTPRQESNYGYTF	TGTGCCAGCAGCCCTACTCCCCGACAGGAGTCTAACTATGGCTACACCTTC
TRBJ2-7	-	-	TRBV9	CASSVDGGIYEQYF	TGTGCCAGCAGCGTAGATGGCGGGATCTACGAGCAGTACTTC
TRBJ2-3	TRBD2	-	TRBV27	CASSLLAAGTDTQYF	TGTGCCAGCAGTTTACTAGCGGCCGGCACAGATACGCAGTATTTT
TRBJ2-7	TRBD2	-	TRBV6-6	CASSYGVAGGPHEQYF	TGTGCCAGCAGTTACGGGGTAGCGGGAGGGCCCCACGAGCAGTACTTC